The 17 T cell receptor beta chains given below trace back to one sample, sequenced in a study of T cells in Graves' hyperthyroidism and ophthalmopathy. Amplified regions were TCR beta CDR3 sequences from RNA transcripts. The HTBI primer set drove a first-round RT-PCR of the TCR CDR3. TCRdb re-derived calls from the multiplex PCR reads in MiXCR, one entry per CDR3 protein. Of around 600,000 distinct CDR3 sequences in the sample, 13% to 15% are singletons; the top ten hold around 7%. Sequencing was performed on blood. The receptor set was obtained from a woman aged 18-30 years with Graves' ophthalmopathy.

This clonotype was picked up many times. This chain uses TRBV11-3 with TRBJ1-1; 9 bases agree with TRBD1. From germline, CDR1 is SGHNT and CDR2 YENEEA. The CDR3 loop spans 13 amino acids. Losses at the gene ends were 5 bases for V and 7 bases for J; bases not matched to a gene: 5. The CDR3 protein is CASSVRQGGEAFF. The CDR3 nucleotides read TGTGCCAGCAGCGTGAGACAGGGGGGTGAAGCTTTCTTT.

The V gene is TRBV5-4, the J gene TRBJ2-2; weak D call: TRBD1 (6 bases). V was shortened by 0 bases and J by 4 bases, with 16 bases between the two germline ends. This CDR3 has 17 amino acids. Germline lookup yields CDR1 SGHNT and CDR2 YYREEE (reference sequence). CDR3 residues: CASSLGTGWVGTGELFF. Written as DNA, the CDR3 is TGTGCCAGCAGCTTGGGTACAGGGTGGGTTGGCACCGGGGAGCTGTTTTTT. Drawing the rest from reference TRBV5-4 and TRBJ2-2, the complete variable domain is ETGVTQSPTHLIKTRGQQVTLRCSSQSGHNTVSWYQQALGQGPQFIFQYYREEENGRGNFPPRFSGLQFPNYSSELNVNALELDDSALYLCASSLGTGWVGTGELFFGEGSRLTVL.

This clonotype was observed many times. The J gene is TRBJ2-3, the V gene TRBV27; 10 positions agree with TRBD2. J gave up 1 base and V 5 bases, and 3 bases lay outside the gene matches. There are 15 residues in the CDR3. The germline CDR1 and CDR2 sequences are MNHEY and SMNVEV (reference sequence). In DNA form, the CDR3 reads TGTGCCAGCAGTATCGGGACTAGCGGCACAGATACGCAGTATTTT. Translating it yields CASSIGTSGTDTQYF.

The genes are TRBV7-8 and TRBJ1-2; 7 bases map to TRBD1. This CDR3 has 15 residues. Germline lookup yields CDR1 SGHVS and CDR2 FQNEAQ. V shed 0 bases and J 4 bases; nucleotides not matched to a gene: 5. In DNA form, the CDR3 reads TGTGCCAGCAGCTTAGCCATGACAGGGTTCTATGGCTACACCTTC. This codes for CASSLAMTGFYGYTF.

This clonotype was counted between two and nine times. V usage is TRBV6-1 and J usage is TRBJ2-3; 7 bases map to TRBD1. Germline values: CDR1 MNHNS, CDR2 SASEGT. After removal of 6 bases from V and 4 bases from J, the junction contained 10 bases not matched to a gene. The CDR3 extends over 15 amino acids. CDR3 region: CASSRTGTTPDTQYF. The CDR3 DNA is TGTGCCAGCAGCCGGACAGGAACCACGCCAGATACGCAGTATTTT.

This clonotype was found a few times. This sequence joins TRBV5-1 and TRBJ2-2, with a weak D call TRBD1 (6 bases). The CDR3 runs to 16 residues. Germline V gene lookup returns CDR1 SGHRS and CDR2 YFSETQ. V dropped 4 bases and J dropped 0 bases, with 13 bases sitting between them. The CDR3 region is CASSADRRANTGELFF. The CDR3 DNA is TGCGCCAGCAGCGCTGACAGGCGGGCGAACACCGGGGAGCTGTTTTTT.

This clonotype was counted many times. V and J are TRBV6-1 and TRBJ2-7, with D possibly being TRBD1 or TRBD2 (5 bases each). The CDR3 has 13 residues. CDR1 and CDR2 from the germline V gene are MNHNS and SASEGT. V was clipped by 7 bases and J by 3 bases, with 13 bases between them. The CDR3 region is CASTRRGSYEQYF. DNA of the CDR3: TGTGCCAGCACCCGCCGGGGCAGCTACGAGCAGTACTTC.

This clonotype has a count of ten or more. This rearrangement joins TRBV2 to TRBJ2-7; no firm D call. The germline CDR1 and CDR2 sequences are SNHLY and FYNNEI. This CDR3 is 10 amino acids long. The V gene lost 7 bases and the J gene lost 4 bases, with 5 bases spanning the gap. The CDR3 bases are TGTGCCAGCAAAGCGTACGAGCAGTACTTC. Encoded protein: CASKAYEQYF.

This clonotype showed up many times. The V call is TRBV28, the J call TRBJ2-7, with 8 bases aligning to TRBD1. V gave up 6 bases and J gave up 3 bases; unmatched junction bases: 7. The CDR3 runs 14 residues. Germline CDR1 is MDHEN and CDR2 is SYDVKM. The CDR3 DNA follows: TGTGCCAGCAGACCGGCAACAGGGGGCTACGAGCAGTACTTC. Translation gives CASRPATGGYEQYF.

This clonotype has ten or more counts. This sequence joins TRBV20-1 and TRBJ1-1, with D tentatively TRBD1 (5 bases). In germline, CDR1 is DFQATT, CDR2 SNEGSKA (reference sequence). This CDR3 spans 13 amino acids. V shed 6 bases and J shed 0 bases, with 11 bases lying between them. This chain's CDR3 is CSATLQVNTEAFF. CDR3 sequence (DNA): TGCAGTGCGACTTTACAGGTGAACACTGAAGCTTTCTTT.

This clonotype has a count of ten or more. The V and J genes are TRBV28 and TRBJ1-5; D might be TRBD1 (5 bases). Trimming took 7 bases from V and 5 from J, leaving 15 bases between them. This CDR3 contains 14 residues. Germline V gene lookup returns CDR1 MDHEN and CDR2 SYDVKM. The CDR3 region has the DNA TGTGCCAGCATTACCGGGACGGACTATCAGCCCCAGCATTTT. This encodes CASITGTDYQPQHF.

For this clonotype: A much larger clone differs from this one at a single base, so this may be a read error. The chain carries TRBV10-3 and TRBJ2-2; TRBD1 matches at 9 bases. CDR3 size: 17 residues. Germline CDR1 ENHRY, CDR2 SYGVKD. The CDR3 bases are TGTGCCATCACCAGAACCGGACAGGGGAAGAACACCGGGGATCTGTTTTTT. It specifies CAITRTGQGKNTGDLFF.

This clonotype was counted many times. The chain has TRBV5-1 and TRBJ2-4; weak D call: TRBD2 (6 bases). The CDR3 is made up of 14 amino acids. Germline V lookup: CDR1 SGHRS, CDR2 YFSETQ. The germline V and J ends were trimmed by 7 bases and 9 bases, with 20 bases remaining between them. CDR3 loop: CASGPAEVGGIQYF. In DNA form, the CDR3 reads TGCGCCAGCGGTCCTGCTGAGGTCGGGGGCATTCAGTACTTC. Based on the CDR3 plus reference TRBV5-1 and TRBJ2-4, the full variable domain is KAGVTQTPRYLIKTRGQQVTLSCSPISGHRSVSWYQQTPGQGLQFLFEYFSETQRNKGNFPGRFSGRQFSNSRSEMNVSTLELGDSALYLCASGPAEVGGIQYFGAGTRLSVL.

This clonotype has ten or more counts. This rearrangement joins TRBV3-1 to TRBJ2-1; no clear D gene. CDR1 is LGHDT and CDR2 is YNNKEL in the germline V gene (reference sequence). The length of the CDR3 is 17 residues. V lost 0 bases and J 3 bases, leaving 15 bases between the germline ends. CDR3 sequence (DNA): TGTGCCAGCAGCCAAGACCCCCTAAGCTCGTACTACAATGAGCAGTTCTTC. Translation: CASSQDPLSSYYNEQFF.

Regarding this clonotype: One base away lies a much larger clone, so this may be a sequencing read error. This chain connects TRBV12-5 to TRBJ1-1; 10 bases match TRBD1. Germline CDR1 and CDR2: LGHNT and FRNRAP. CDR3 size: 16 residues. CDR3 DNA sequence: TGTGCTAGTGGTTTGGACGCGGGACAGGGGAACGCTGAAGCTTTCTTT. Protein: CASGLDAGQGNAEAFF.

This clonotype was seen ten or more times. The J gene is TRBJ2-7, the V gene TRBV6-1; 14 positions agree with TRBD2. CDR3 length equals 20 residues. J was trimmed by 0 bases and V by 5 bases; bases with no gene match: 15. Germline V gene data show CDR1 as MNHNS and CDR2 as SASEGT. CDR3 sequence (DNA): TGTGCCAGCAGTTGGGGGTTACCGGGACTAGCGGGAGAGGGCTCCTACGAGCAGTACTTC. It translates to CASSWGLPGLAGEGSYEQYF.

Turning to this clonotype: The junction shows a germline mismatch at one end, possibly a read error. This CDR3 is CASSLAGVGNEQLF. CDR3 bases: TGTGCCAGCAGTTTAGCGGGAGTCGGGAATGAGCAGCTCTTC. The chain has TRBV2 and TRBJ2-1; 9 bases agree with TRBD2. The length of the CDR3 is 14 residues. CDR1 and CDR2 from the germline V gene are SNHLY and FYNNEI.